A single TCR beta chain is shown here with its context. Its antigen target is currently unknown. Qualities for individual bases were not recorded, and no much larger clone is one base off. The data are from a study of response to subunit inactivated influenza vaccine (dated by TCRdb to the late 2010s). About the full investigation: To follow how T cells responded to a trivalent subunit inactivated influenza vaccine, the researchers relied on deep quantitative profiling of the T cell receptor repertoire.

Beyond this particular receptor, the publication reports: The authors proposed that each seasonal influenza vaccination may bring in only a limited number of new T cells.

The library came from RT-PCR. Sequenced using an Illumina HiSeq 2500. The raw public reads went through TCRdb reprocessing: fastp at Q25, MiXCR clone calling, in-frame beta chains kept. For every CDR3 protein sequence, its rows merge into one entry that carries the most common genes and DNA. The sample table lists roughly 780,000 distinct CDR3 sequences, roughly 20% of them with a count of one. The ten top clones hold about 11% of the sample. This specimen consisted of PBMCs from blood, obtained more than 4 days after vaccination. This clonotype was obtained from a man aged 50 or older who received an inactivated influenza vaccine. Donor details come from another sample of the same person, matched by shared clones.

The CDR3 sequence is CASSLKGTETLAKNIQYF. The nucleotides are TGCGCCAGCAGCTTGAAGGGGACCGAAACTTTGGCCAAAAACATTCAGTACTTC. The chain couples TRBV5-1 to TRBJ2-4; the D gene could be either TRBD1 or TRBD2, each agreeing at 5 bases. Including the terminal cysteine and phenylalanine, the CDR3 comprises 18 residues. Only CDR3 DNA is held: 54 bases, read in frame from base 1. Trimming at the junction amounts to 1 base on V and 1 base on J, and the germline ends lie 18 bases apart. CDR1 and CDR2, per the germline V gene, are SGHRS and YFSETQ.